This T cell receptor (beta chain) is from a study of radiation and T cells in renal cell carcinoma. Regarding the study as a whole: From baseline, blood top tumor clonotypes peaked at 2 weeks post-radiation.

The time point is: blood 4 weeks post-SBRT, at nephrectomy. Treatment: 15 Gy SBRT to primary tumor, nephrectomy 4 weeks later. Nephrectomy followed 15 Gy stereotactic body radiation by 4 weeks. Concerning this clone: No antigen is known for it.

Libraries were prepared by immunoSEQ multiplex PCR; TCRdb keeps only in-frame clonotypes and omits some of them. The table shows roughly 90,000 clones, with around 85% occurring only once. This material consisted of blood, taken from a patient whose treatment included radiotherapy and nephrectomy. This receptor was identified in a man in his fifties with renal cell carcinoma.

The CDR3 coding sequence is TGTGCCAGCAGCCCTCGGATACATCTAGAGGATGAGCAGTTCTTC. Encoded protein: CASSPRIHLEDEQFF. V usage is TRBV21-1 and J usage is TRBJ2-1; the table's D gene call, TRBD2, was not cross checked with the DNA. TRBV21-1 constitutes a pseudogene. There are 15 residues in the CDR3.